One sample yielded the 22 T cell receptor beta chains listed below, sequenced in a study of read filtering for tumor transcriptome and immune sequencing. This library used about 400 ng RNA and molecular barcoded adaptors spanning alpha/delta and beta/gamma chains. TCRdb recomputed calls from the reads with MiXCR, one row per CDR3 protein. The sample carries about 93,000 distinct CDR3 sequences, about 22% recorded once. The sequenced material came from a population of CD138-negative cells sorted from bone marrow. The receptor set was obtained from a donor aged 40 or over with multiple myeloma.

This clonotype appeared a few times. This chain uses TRBV28 with TRBJ2-3, with 10 bases lining up with TRBD2. V trimming: 4 bases; J trimming: 2 bases; junction bases outside the gene matches: 3. CDR1 is MDHEN and CDR2 is SYDVKM in the germline V gene. This CDR3 spans 15 amino acids. DNA for the CDR3: TGTGCCAGCAGTTCCCTAGCGGGGGCCACAGATACGCAGTATTTT. Amino acids: CASSSLAGATDTQYF.

About this clonotype itself: A much larger clone sits a single nucleotide away, making a read error possible. The chain has TRBV7-2 and TRBJ1-1; D not resolved. CDR1 is SGHTA and CDR2 is FQGNSA in the germline V gene. The CDR3 has 13 amino acids. DNA of the CDR3: TGTCCCAGCAGCCCCCCGGGCTTGGTGGAAGCTTTCTTT. This translates into CPSSPPGLVEAFF.

This clonotype was counted ten times or more. The chain has TRBV6-1 and TRBJ1-5, with D possibly matching TRBD1 (5 bases). Trimming removed 5 bases at V and 0 bases at J, with 11 bases between. CDR1 MNHNS and CDR2 SASEGT come from the germline V gene. CDR3 length: 15 residues. CDR3 bases: TGTGCCAGCAGTTCCCGGGGCAATAGCAATCAGCCCCAGCATTTT. This translates into CASSSRGNSNQPQHF.

The chain employs TRBV19 and TRBJ2-2, with D perhaps assigned TRBD1 or TRBD2 (5 bases each). This CDR3 has 13 residues. Looked up from germline, CDR1 is LNHDA and CDR2 is SQIVND (reference sequence). The V and J ends lost 11 bases and 0 bases respectively, with 10 bases between them. DNA of the CDR3: TGTGCCGCCGGGACGGCGAACACCGGGGAGCTGTTTTTT. Its protein product is CAAGTANTGELFF. Full variable domain (remainder filled in from reference TRBV19 and TRBJ2-2): DGGITQSPKYLFRKEGQNVTLSCEQNLNHDAMYWYRQDPGQGLRLIYYSQIVNDFQKGDIAEGYSVSREKKESFPLTVTSAQKNPTAFYLCAAGTANTGELFFGEGSRLTVL.

This clonotype came up many times. The chain employs TRBV29-1 and TRBJ1-1, with 7 bases identical to TRBD1. Germline lookup yields CDR1 SQVTM and CDR2 ANQGSEA. V shed 5 bases, J shed 2 bases, and the junction held 8 bases outside the gene matches. CDR3 length: 14 amino acids. CDR3 amino acids: CSVTLTGTNTEAFF. In DNA form, the CDR3 reads TGCAGCGTTACCCTGACAGGGACTAACACTGAAGCTTTCTTT.

This clonotype showed up just a few times. The gene calls are TRBV28 and TRBJ2-5, with TRBD2 matching 7 bases. The CDR3 loop spans 14 amino acids. Germline-derived CDR1 and CDR2 are MDHEN and SYDVKM. V trimming: 2 bases; J trimming: 2 bases; junction bases outside the gene matches: 2. As DNA, the CDR3 is TGTGCCAGCAGTTTAACTAGCGTTCAAGAGACCCAGTACTTC. Protein sequence: CASSLTSVQETQYF.

This clonotype was seen only a few times. The chain is built from TRBV7-9 and TRBJ1-5; D is perhaps TRBD1 (5 bases). In germline, CDR1 is SEHNR, CDR2 FQNEAQ (reference sequence). This CDR3 spans 17 amino acids. Trimming took off 6 bases at V and 7 bases at J, with 25 bases between the two ends. CDR3 sequence (DNA): TGTGCCAGCAGTCGGGACTTACTCCCCGGGGGGTCACAGCCCCAGCATTTT. It is translated as CASSRDLLPGGSQPQHF.

Ten or more counts support this clonotype. J is TRBJ2-3 and V is TRBV12-3 or TRBV12-4; D remains ambiguous. The CDR3 consists of 12 residues. V shed 2 bases and J shed 0 bases, with 0 bases lying between them. The CDR3 bases are TGTGCCAGCAGTTTAAGCACAGATACGCAGTATTTT. This gives the protein CASSLSTDTQYF.

The rearrangement uses TRBV5-1 and TRBJ2-3; 7 bases match TRBD1. In germline, CDR1 is SGHRS, CDR2 YFSETQ. The CDR3 sequence is 15 residues long. The V gene end was trimmed by 0 bases and the J gene end by 2 bases; junction bases not matched to a gene: 3. The CDR3 bases are TGCGCCAGCAGCTTGGCTACAGGGGCCACAGATACGCAGTATTTT. This sequence encodes CASSLATGATDTQYF.

This clonotype was seen at least ten times. This chain joins TRBV5-1 and TRBJ2-7; 13 bases agree with TRBD2. The ends lost 5 bases at V and 2 bases at J; junction bases unmatched: 7. CDR3 size: 16 residues. Per germline, CDR1 SGHRS and CDR2 YFSETQ. This chain's CDR3 is CASSPQGLAGTYEQYF. The CDR3 DNA is TGCGCCAGCAGTCCTCAGGGACTAGCGGGGACCTACGAGCAGTACTTC.

In its sample, this clonotype was seen many times. The chain employs TRBV5-1 and TRBJ2-5; 9 nucleotides line up with TRBD2. CDR1 and CDR2 from the germline V gene are SGHRS and YFSETQ. This CDR3 has 15 amino acids. The trim removed 4 bases at V and 2 bases at J, leaving 6 bases unmatched. CDR3 DNA sequence: TGCGCCAGCAGCCGTAGCGGGGGAGGTCAAGAGACCCAGTACTTC. It encodes CASSRSGGGQETQYF.

This clonotype was detected ten times or more. Written as DNA, the CDR3 is TGTGCCAGCAGCAGGGCTTCTTATTACAATGAGCAGTTCTTC. Translation gives CASSRASYYNEQFF. J is TRBJ2-1 and V is TRBV9; D not resolved. The V end was cut by 4 bases, the J end by 4 bases, with 12 bases between. Germline V lookup: CDR1 SGDLS, CDR2 YYNGEE. This CDR3 spans 14 amino acids.

V gene TRBV6-5 combines with J gene TRBJ2-2; 7 nucleotides align to TRBD1. The CDR3 spans 12 residues. Germline trimming cut 5 bases from V and 9 bases from J; bases unmatched to any gene: 3. Germline V lookup: CDR1 MNHEY, CDR2 SVGAGI. The CDR3: CASSIQGWELFF. The CDR3 nucleotides read TGTGCCAGCAGTATACAGGGGTGGGAGCTGTTTTTT.

About this clonotype: One base away lies a much larger clone, so this may be a sequencing read error. The chain is built from TRBV6-2 or TRBV6-3 and TRBJ1-1; D gene unclear. The length of the CDR3 is 13 residues. The germline gives CDR1 MNHEY, CDR2 SVGEGT. As DNA, the CDR3 is TGTGCCGGCAGTCCCCGACCCCCTGTCGGAGCTTTCTTT. This codes for CAGSPRPPVGAFF.

This clonotype turned up a few times. This chain connects TRBV7-9 to TRBJ2-3, with a tentative D call TRBD2 (5 bases). Trimming took off 1 base at V and 5 bases at J, with 13 bases between the two ends. The CDR3 has 15 amino acids. Germline-derived CDR1 and CDR2 are SEHNR and FQNEAQ (reference sequence). CDR3 residues: CASSLDTRSLDTQYF. Written as DNA, the CDR3 is TGTGCCAGCAGCTTAGACACTAGGAGTTTAGATACGCAGTATTTT.

This clonotype was seen many times. V usage is TRBV18 and J usage is TRBJ2-1; TRBD2 matches at 7 bases. Trimming removed 3 bases from V and 8 bases from J; junction bases left unmatched: 7. Germline CDR1 reads KGHSH; CDR2 reads LQKENI. This CDR3 region has 14 residues. The CDR3 is CASSPLGGKDEQFF. The CDR3 bases are TGTGCCAGCTCACCCCTCGGGGGGAAGGATGAGCAGTTCTTC.

This clonotype was seen repeatedly, ten times or more. The rearrangement joins TRBV19 to TRBJ2-7, with D perhaps given as TRBD1 or TRBD2 (6 bases each). CDR3 length equals 13 residues. Trimming took off 3 bases at V and 4 bases at J, with 10 bases between the two ends. The germline V gene encodes CDR1 LNHDA and CDR2 SQIVND (reference sequence). CDR3 DNA: TGTGCCAGTAGTATGGGGGCGGGATACGAGCAGTACTTC. Protein product: CASSMGAGYEQYF.

The sample holds a few counts of this clonotype. A read error may explain this, as a much larger clone is one base away. In DNA, the CDR3 is TGCAGCGTTGAAATCCGGGTCCGGAACACTGAAGCTTTCTTT. Its translation: CSVEIRVRNTEAFF. The chain couples TRBV29-1 to TRBJ1-1; no definite D call. The CDR3 loop spans 14 amino acids. V was trimmed by 2 bases and J by 1 base, leaving 11 bases between them. Germline CDR1 reads SQVTM; CDR2 reads ANQGSEA.

This clonotype was counted a few times. CDR3 DNA sequence: TGCAGCGGCACCCGGACAGGGAGCACAGATACGCAGTATTTT. Protein sequence: CSGTRTGSTDTQYF. The chain uses TRBV29-1 and TRBJ2-3, with TRBD1 matching over 8 bases. CDR1 is SQVTM and CDR2 is ANQGSEA in the germline V gene. Germline trimming cut 7 bases from V and 0 bases from J; bases unmatched to any gene: 6. This CDR3 comprises 14 residues.

This clonotype has ten or more counts. The V call is TRBV9, the J call TRBJ2-3; 8 nucleotides align to TRBD2. Germline V gene sequence: CDR1 SGDLS, CDR2 YYNGEE. V shed 4 bases, J shed 2 bases, and the junction held 9 bases outside the gene matches. There are 16 residues in the CDR3. The CDR3 DNA is TGTGCCAGCAGCCCTAACCGCGGGGGGTCCACAGATACGCAGTATTTT. This gives the protein CASSPNRGGSTDTQYF.

The chain links TRBV11-2 to TRBJ1-6, with TRBD1 matching 9 bases. Germline trimming cut 5 bases from V and 9 bases from J; bases unmatched to any gene: 8. This CDR3 region has 15 residues. Germline CDR1 SGHAT, CDR2 FQNNGV. In nucleotides, the CDR3 is TGTGCCAGCAGCATGCCCGGGACAGGGATTTCACCCCTCCACTTT. Its protein is CASSMPGTGISPLHF.

The gene calls are TRBV4-1 and TRBJ2-5; D is ambiguous. The CDR3 totals 17 residues. CDR1 MGHRA and CDR2 YSYEKL come from the germline V gene. V was trimmed by 1 base and J by 3 bases, leaving 18 bases between them. The CDR3 protein is CASSQGMLKGGKETQYF. The DNA of the CDR3 is TGCGCCAGCAGCCAAGGAATGCTTAAAGGCGGAAAAGAGACCCAGTACTTC.